This T cell receptor beta chain was identified in a study of cytomegalovirus exposure and HLA in healthy donors. General study points: Apparent HLA restriction characterized most CMV-associated TCR beta chains in a later analysis. A few of the chains that were CMV-associated were confirmed in vitro to be specific for CMV antigens. Earlier findings revealed that most TCR beta V segments proved productive either about 90% or about 30% of the time.

As concerns this clone: The antigen remains unidentified.

The CDR3 runs to 15 residues. The germline V gene encodes CDR1 ENHRY and CDR2 SYGVKD. With V trimmed by 6 bases and J by 7 bases, 10 bases remained unmatched. PCR used 60 Vbeta primers and 13 Jbeta primers. Original processing notes: Later work found roughly 80 million unique TCR beta chains, with roughly 11 million shared. Method: immunoSEQ multiplex PCR; TCRdb's copy keeps in-frame clones and lacks some. V, J and clone size are those of that table, while D and trimming were read from the DNA. The sample yields about 130,000 clones, 81% seen once. The sequence was obtained from a woman in her 40s in good health and CMV-seropositive. The material sequenced was PBMCs. The J gene is TRBJ2-7, the V gene TRBV10-3, with 12 nucleotides matching TRBD2. CDR3 nucleotides: TGTGCCATCAGGGTAACTAGCGGGAGGCTCGAAGAGCAGTACTTC. Protein sequence: CAIRVTSGRLEEQYF.